This T cell receptor beta chain was sequenced during a study of T cells in localized non-small cell lung cancer. Assay used: immunoSEQ multiplex PCR; TCRdb lists only in-frame clones, some missing. The data contain over a thousand clones, around 21% of them singletons. The TCR was taken from a male donor at least 60 years old with stage II squamous cell lung carcinoma. Sequences were derived from lung tumor tissue, sampled before any cancer treatment.

The DNA of the CDR3 is TGTGCCAGCAGCTTAGGAGGCAGTAACTATGGCTACACCTTC. It is translated as CASSLGGSNYGYTF. This sequence joins TRBV11-3 and TRBJ1-2; D is unclear. The V gene's germline CDR1 is SGHNT and CDR2 YENEEA. Trimming stripped 1 base from V and 1 base from J, with 7 bases between. This CDR3 has 14 amino acids.